These 25 T cell receptor beta chains were sequenced from one sample in a study of blood T cell repertoires in COVID-19. Sequencing used immunoSEQ multiplex PCR; TCRdb keeps in-frame clones, though not all of them. This table holds about 300,000 clones, 85% to 90% found once. The sample consisted of peripheral blood. Every receptor here comes from a human donor in a cohort sampled during active COVID-19.

This sequence joins TRBV4-1 and TRBJ1-1, with 10 bases lining up with TRBD1. In germline, CDR1 is MGHRA, CDR2 YSYEKL. The CDR3 extends over 17 amino acids. V gave up 4 bases and J gave up 5 bases; unmatched junction bases: 13. CDR3 sequence (DNA): TGCGCCAGCAGCCCCCGTGGGGGACAGGGGCCGGGGACTGAAGCTTTCTTT. Translating gives CASSPRGGQGPGTEAFF.

The chain has TRBV10-3 and TRBJ1-1; 7 nucleotides line up with TRBD1. The junction had 3 bases not matched to a gene; V was cut back by 6 bases and J by 2 bases. Germline CDR1 reads ENHRY; CDR2 reads SYGVKD. CDR3 length: 13 residues. CDR3 coding DNA: TGTGCCATCAGCGGACAGGAAAACACTGAAGCTTTCTTT. It codes for CAISGQENTEAFF.

The sample holds a few counts of this clone. The chain employs TRBV19 and TRBJ1-2; maybe TRBD1 (5 bases). Trimming left V 3 bases short and J 4 bases short, with 12 bases between. CDR3 length equals 14 residues. The germline CDR1 and CDR2 sequences are LNHDA and SQIVND (reference sequence). The CDR3 DNA is TGTGCCAGTAGTATGGAGGGGCGCTTCTATGGCTACACCTTC. Protein: CASSMEGRFYGYTF.

V and J are TRBV3-1 (or the pseudogene TRBV3-2) and TRBJ1-1; maybe TRBD1 (5 bases). From germline, CDR1 is LGHDT and CDR2 YNNKEL (reference sequence). Trimming removed 4 bases from V and 8 bases from J, with 17 bases in between. This CDR3 spans 14 amino acids. CDR3 nucleotides: TGTGCCAGCAGCCGCTCCGGGGGAGGTCAGGAAGCTTTCTTT. Residues: CASSRSGGGQEAFF.

This clone has only a few counts. The CDR3 here is CASSGGRATDTQYF. The CDR3 region has the DNA TGCGCCAGCAGTGGAGGGAGGGCCACAGATACGCAGTATTTT. This chain uses TRBV5-1 with TRBJ2-3; 7 nucleotides line up with TRBD2. The CDR3 consists of 14 residues. Germline lookup yields CDR1 SGHRS and CDR2 YFSETQ. V was clipped by 5 bases and J by 2 bases; unmatched bases: 5.

This chain uses TRBV4-3 with TRBJ2-3, with 7 bases identical to TRBD2. CDR3 length: 18 amino acids. Germline V gene sequence: CDR1 LGHNA, CDR2 YSLEER. The V gene end was trimmed by 0 bases and the J gene end by 4 bases; junction bases not matched to a gene: 13. The CDR3 is CASSQDAPGLVGADTQYF. CDR3 nucleotide sequence: TGCGCCAGCAGCCAAGACGCTCCAGGACTAGTGGGTGCAGATACGCAGTATTTT.

J is TRBJ2-1 and V is TRBV7-6, with TRBD2 identical over 12 bases. Germline V lookup: CDR1 SGHVS, CDR2 FNYEAQ. V lost 5 bases to trimming and J lost 0 bases; unmatched junction nucleotides: 8. The CDR3 is 18 amino acids. CDR3 in DNA: TGTGCCAGCAGCCCGAGGACTAGCGGGATTAGCTCCTACAATGAGCAGTTCTTC. This codes for CASSPRTSGISSYNEQFF. Variable domain in full (rest from reference TRBV7-6 and TRBJ2-1): GAGVSQSPRYKVTKRGQDVALRCDPISGHVSLYWYRQALGQGPEFLTYFNYEAQQDKSGLPNDRFSAERPEGSISTLTIQRTEQRDSAMYRCASSPRTSGISSYNEQFFGPGTRLTVL.

This clone was observed a single time. V gene TRBV19 combines with J gene TRBJ2-7, with TRBD2 as a possible D gene (5 bases). In germline, CDR1 is LNHDA, CDR2 SQIVND (reference sequence). Trimming took off 5 bases at V and 0 bases at J, with 11 bases between the two ends. The CDR3 extends over 14 amino acids. The CDR3 loop is CASSRTVSSYEQYF. The CDR3 DNA reads as TGTGCCAGTAGTCGGACTGTGAGCTCCTACGAGCAGTACTTC.

The chain has TRBV10-3 and TRBJ2-3, with 7 positions matching TRBD1. This CDR3 has 12 residues. Germline V lookup: CDR1 ENHRY, CDR2 SYGVKD. The V gene end was trimmed by 10 bases and the J gene end by 4 bases; junction bases not matched to a gene: 5. CDR3 nucleotides: TGTGCCACCCGACAGGGTTCAGATACGCAGTATTTT. It specifies CATRQGSDTQYF.

This clone was recorded only once. CDR3 residues: CASKAPSGSGETQYF. The DNA for the CDR3 is TGCGCCAGCAAGGCCCCTAGCGGGAGTGGGGAGACCCAGTACTTC. The genes are TRBV10-1 and TRBJ2-5; 10 positions match TRBD2. The length of the CDR3 is 15 residues. Germline CDR1 reads WNHNN; CDR2 reads SYGVQD (reference sequence). The V gene end was trimmed by 7 bases and the J gene end by 5 bases; junction bases not matched to a gene: 10.

This sequence joins TRBV4-1 and TRBJ1-3, with D perhaps TRBD1 (5 bases). Between the trimmed V and J ends, which lost 4 bases and 2 bases, there was a span of 9 bases. Germline CDR1 is MGHRA and CDR2 is YSYEKL. There are 14 residues in the CDR3. CDR3 nucleotides: TGCGCCAGCAGCCCCGACAGAACTGGAAACACCATATATTTT. Protein product: CASSPDRTGNTIYF.

V gene TRBV9 combines with J gene TRBJ2-3; no definite D call. CDR1 is SGDLS, CDR2 YYNGEE, per germline. The CDR3 contains 16 residues. V lost 2 bases, J lost 0 bases, and 13 bases lay in between. The CDR3 region has the DNA TGTGCCAGCAGCGTCCGAAACTGGGCTAGCACAGATACGCAGTATTTT. Its protein product is CASSVRNWASTDTQYF.

The chain employs TRBV6-1 and TRBJ2-1; no clear D gene. V gave up 0 bases and J gave up 5 bases, with 11 bases separating them. This CDR3 is built from 15 residues. CDR1 MNHNS and CDR2 SASEGT come from the germline V gene. The CDR3 DNA sequence: TGTGCCAGCAGTGAAGCGCAACAACTAAACAATGAGCAGTTCTTC. It translates to CASSEAQQLNNEQFF.

This clone appeared a few times. The rearrangement joins TRBV28 to TRBJ2-7, with D possibly being TRBD1 (6 bases). With 4 bases removed from V and 5 bases from J, the gap between germline ends came to 15 bases. Germline CDR1 and CDR2: MDHEN and SYDVKM. CDR3 length: 14 amino acids. The CDR3 DNA reads TGTGCCAGCAGTTGGGGGCAGGTCAGTAACGAGCAGTACTTC. Protein: CASSWGQVSNEQYF.

The chain is built from TRBV7-2 and TRBJ1-2; no firm D call. Germline assignment: CDR1 SGHTA and CDR2 FQGNSA. The CDR3 runs 12 residues. With 1 base removed from V and 7 bases from J, the gap between germline ends came to 7 bases. CDR3 region: CASSLGAFGYTF. In DNA form, the CDR3 reads TGTGCCAGCAGCTTAGGGGCCTTTGGCTACACCTTC.

This chain joins TRBV6-2 or TRBV6-3 and TRBJ1-1; 11 bases fit TRBD1. The germline V gene has CDR1 MNHEY and CDR2 SVGEGT. CDR3 size: 18 residues. J was trimmed by 0 bases and V by 0 bases; bases with no gene match: 6. For the CDR3, the DNA is TGTGCCAGCAGTTACTCTGCCGGGACAGGGGGTGTGAACACTGAAGCTTTCTTT. Residues: CASSYSAGTGGVNTEAFF.

This chain uses TRBV27 with TRBJ2-5, with D tentatively TRBD1 (5 bases). V was clipped by 3 bases and J by 1 base, with 6 bases between them. Germline CDR1 and CDR2: MNHEY and SMNVEV (reference sequence). The CDR3 extends over 13 amino acids. The CDR3 sequence: CASSFQGQETQYF. The CDR3 nucleotides are TGTGCCAGCAGTTTCCAGGGCCAAGAGACCCAGTACTTC.

This clone was seen only a few times. The rearrangement links TRBV7-9 to TRBJ2-2; D gene unclear. CDR3 length: 15 residues. V lost 1 base and J 5 bases, leaving 11 bases between the germline ends. From germline, CDR1 is SEHNR and CDR2 FQNEAQ (reference sequence). The CDR3 sequence: CASSLDLRWTGELFF. The CDR3 DNA is TGTGCCAGCAGCTTAGACCTTCGGTGGACCGGGGAGCTGTTTTTT.

This clone was counted between two and nine times. The chain uses TRBV6-5 and TRBJ1-2, with 9 bases fitting TRBD1. CDR1 is MNHEY and CDR2 is SVGAGI in the germline V gene. Trimming at V came to 8 bases and at J to 6 bases, leaving 1 base not matched to a gene. The CDR3 is 11 residues long. The CDR3 sequence: CASGDRDGYTF. As DNA, the CDR3 is TGTGCCAGCGGGGACAGGGATGGCTACACCTTC.

The chain joins TRBV28 to TRBJ1-2; maybe TRBD1 (5 bases). The CDR3 contains 14 residues. The germline V and J ends were trimmed by 2 bases and 2 bases, with 9 bases remaining between them. Germline values: CDR1 MDHEN, CDR2 SYDVKM. Here the CDR3 reads CASSLGAGNYGYTF. CDR3 DNA sequence: TGTGCCAGCAGTTTAGGGGCTGGGAACTATGGCTACACCTTC.

This chain joins TRBV5-1 and TRBJ1-6; 7 bases are a match to TRBD1. This CDR3 is built from 17 residues. The V gene's germline CDR1 is SGHRS and CDR2 YFSETQ. Trimming at V came to 1 base and at J to 6 bases, leaving 10 bases not matched to a gene. The chain's CDR3 is CASSLLTQGQVNSPLHF. The CDR3 coding sequence is TGCGCCAGCAGCTTGTTAACTCAAGGACAGGTTAATTCACCCCTCCACTTT.

V gene TRBV7-9 combines with J gene TRBJ1-5, with D perhaps matching TRBD1 (6 bases). The CDR3 runs to 16 residues. The germline gives CDR1 SEHNR, CDR2 FQNEAQ (reference sequence). V dropped 2 bases and J dropped 5 bases, with 16 bases sitting between them. CDR3 region: CASSLSGGRGYQPQHF. In nucleotides, the CDR3 is TGTGCCAGCAGCTTAAGCGGGGGGCGCGGGTATCAGCCCCAGCATTTT.

The genes are TRBV28 and TRBJ2-7, with a possible D match to TRBD2 (5 bases). The CDR3 contains 11 residues. Trimming removed 7 bases at V and 7 bases at J, with 11 bases between. The germline CDR1 and CDR2 sequences are MDHEN and SYDVKM. CDR3 loop: CASTTPGEQYF. CDR3 DNA sequence: TGTGCCAGCACCACCCCGGGAGAGCAGTACTTC.

The rearrangement uses TRBV5-1 and TRBJ2-2; 13 bases fit TRBD2. The junction had 15 bases not matched to a gene; V was cut back by 3 bases and J by 7 bases. Germline V gives CDR1 SGHRS, CDR2 YFSETQ. The CDR3 has 19 residues. The chain's CDR3 is CASSSVASTSGRAGGELFF. DNA for the CDR3: TGCGCCAGCAGCTCCGTCGCCTCAACTAGCGGGAGGGCCGGCGGGGAGCTGTTTTTT.

The rearrangement links TRBV4-2 to TRBJ1-5; TRBD1 matches at 9 bases. The CDR3 runs 15 residues. V lost 6 bases and J lost 2; bases outside the gene matches: 5. Germline loops: CDR1 LGHNA, CDR2 YNFKEQ. Here the CDR3 DNA reads TGTGCCAGCAGTCAGGGACAGGGAGGCAATCAGCCCCAGCATTTT. Residues: CASSQGQGGNQPQHF.